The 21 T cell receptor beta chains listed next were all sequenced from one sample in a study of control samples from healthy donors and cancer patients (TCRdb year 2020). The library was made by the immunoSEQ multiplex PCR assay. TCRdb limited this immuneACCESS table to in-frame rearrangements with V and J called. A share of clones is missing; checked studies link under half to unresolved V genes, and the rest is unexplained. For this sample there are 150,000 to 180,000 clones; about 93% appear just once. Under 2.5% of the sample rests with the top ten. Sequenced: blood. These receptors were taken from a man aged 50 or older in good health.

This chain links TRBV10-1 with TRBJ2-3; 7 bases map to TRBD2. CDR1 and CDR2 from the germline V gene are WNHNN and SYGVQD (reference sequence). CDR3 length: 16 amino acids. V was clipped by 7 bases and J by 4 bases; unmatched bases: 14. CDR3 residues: CASIPFGGGPSDTQYF. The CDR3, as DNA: TGCGCCAGCATCCCCTTTGGGGGAGGGCCCTCAGATACGCAGTATTTT.

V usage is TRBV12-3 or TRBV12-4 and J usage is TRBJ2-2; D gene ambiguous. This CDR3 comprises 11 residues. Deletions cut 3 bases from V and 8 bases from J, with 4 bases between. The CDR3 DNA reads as TGTGCCAGCAGTTTTGAAGGGGAGCTGTTTTTT. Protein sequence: CASSFEGELFF.

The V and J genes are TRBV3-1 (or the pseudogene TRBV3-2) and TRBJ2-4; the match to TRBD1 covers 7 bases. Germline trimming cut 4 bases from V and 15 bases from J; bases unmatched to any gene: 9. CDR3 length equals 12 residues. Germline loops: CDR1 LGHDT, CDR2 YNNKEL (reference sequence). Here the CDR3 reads CASSPGTAKVYF. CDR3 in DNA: TGTGCCAGCAGCCCAGGGACAGCTAAGGTGTACTTC.

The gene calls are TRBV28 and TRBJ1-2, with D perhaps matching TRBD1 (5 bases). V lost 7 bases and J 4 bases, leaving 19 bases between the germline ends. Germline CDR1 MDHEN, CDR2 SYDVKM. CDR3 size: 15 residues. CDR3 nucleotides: TGTGCCAGCATCCCCTCCCTCAGGGACCCCTATGGCTACACCTTC. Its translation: CASIPSLRDPYGYTF.

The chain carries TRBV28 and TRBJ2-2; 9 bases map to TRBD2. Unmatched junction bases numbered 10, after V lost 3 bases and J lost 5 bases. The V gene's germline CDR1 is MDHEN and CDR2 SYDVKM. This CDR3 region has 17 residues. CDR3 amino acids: CASSLWLAGDGTGELFF. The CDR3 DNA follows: TGTGCCAGCAGTTTGTGGTTAGCGGGAGACGGTACCGGGGAGCTGTTTTTT.

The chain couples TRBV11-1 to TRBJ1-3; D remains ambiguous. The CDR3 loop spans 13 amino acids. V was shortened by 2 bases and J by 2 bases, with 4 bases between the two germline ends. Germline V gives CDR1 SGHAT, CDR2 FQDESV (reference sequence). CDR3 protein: CASSLQPGNTIYF. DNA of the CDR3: TGTGCCAGCAGCTTACAGCCTGGAAACACCATATATTTT.

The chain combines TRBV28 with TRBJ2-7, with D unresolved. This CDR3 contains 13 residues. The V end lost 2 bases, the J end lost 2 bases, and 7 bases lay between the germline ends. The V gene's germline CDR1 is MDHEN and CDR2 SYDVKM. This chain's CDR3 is CASSLGTTYEQYF. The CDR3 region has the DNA TGTGCCAGCAGTTTAGGAACTACCTACGAGCAGTACTTC.

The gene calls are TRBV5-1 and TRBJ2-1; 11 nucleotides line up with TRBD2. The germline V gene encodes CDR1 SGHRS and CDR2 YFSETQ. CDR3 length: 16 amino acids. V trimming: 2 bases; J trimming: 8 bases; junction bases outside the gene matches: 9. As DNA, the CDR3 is TGCGCCAGCAGCTTTCTAGCGGGAGGACAAGCGGATGAGCAGTTCTTC. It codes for CASSFLAGGQADEQFF.

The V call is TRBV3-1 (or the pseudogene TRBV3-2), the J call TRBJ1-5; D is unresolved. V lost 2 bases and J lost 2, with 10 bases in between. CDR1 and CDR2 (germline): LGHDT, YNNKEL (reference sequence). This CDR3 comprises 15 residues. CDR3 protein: CASSQNQIGNQPQHF. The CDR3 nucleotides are TGTGCCAGCAGCCAAAACCAGATCGGCAATCAGCCCCAGCATTTT.

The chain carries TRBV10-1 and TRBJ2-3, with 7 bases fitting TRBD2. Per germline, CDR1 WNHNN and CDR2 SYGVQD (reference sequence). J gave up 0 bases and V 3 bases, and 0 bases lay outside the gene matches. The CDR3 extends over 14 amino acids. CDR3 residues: CASSEAGSTDTQYF. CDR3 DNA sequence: TGCGCCAGCAGTGAAGCGGGGAGCACAGATACGCAGTATTTT.

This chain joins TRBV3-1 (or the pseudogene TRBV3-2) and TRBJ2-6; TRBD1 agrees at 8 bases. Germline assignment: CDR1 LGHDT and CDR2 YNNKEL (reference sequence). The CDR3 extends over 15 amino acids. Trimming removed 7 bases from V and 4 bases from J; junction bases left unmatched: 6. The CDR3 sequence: CASTLQGAGANVLTF. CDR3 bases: TGTGCCAGCACCCTTCAGGGGGCGGGGGCCAACGTCCTGACTTTC.

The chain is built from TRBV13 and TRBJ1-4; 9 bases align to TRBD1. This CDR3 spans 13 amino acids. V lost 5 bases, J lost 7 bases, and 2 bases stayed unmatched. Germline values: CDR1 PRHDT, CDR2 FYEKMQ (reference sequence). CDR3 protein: CASSRTGVEKLFF. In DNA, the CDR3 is TGTGCCAGCAGCCGGACAGGGGTTGAAAAACTGTTTTTT.

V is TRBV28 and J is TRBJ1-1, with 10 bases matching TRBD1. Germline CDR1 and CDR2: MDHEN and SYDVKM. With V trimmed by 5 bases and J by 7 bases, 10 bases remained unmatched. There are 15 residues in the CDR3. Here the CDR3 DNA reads TGTGCCAGCAGTCCAGGGGGTTGGGACAGGGGTGAAGCTTTCTTT. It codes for CASSPGGWDRGEAFF.

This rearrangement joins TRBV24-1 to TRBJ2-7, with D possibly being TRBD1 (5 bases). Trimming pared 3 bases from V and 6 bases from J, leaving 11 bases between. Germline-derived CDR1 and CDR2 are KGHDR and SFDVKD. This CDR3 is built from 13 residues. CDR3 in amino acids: CATSDARRGEQYF. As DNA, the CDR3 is TGTGCCACCAGTGATGCCAGAAGGGGCGAGCAGTACTTC.

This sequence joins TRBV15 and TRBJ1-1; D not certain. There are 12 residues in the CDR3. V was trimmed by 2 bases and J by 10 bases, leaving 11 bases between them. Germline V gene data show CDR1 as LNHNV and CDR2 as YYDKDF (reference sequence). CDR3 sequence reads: CATSRPGGGAFF. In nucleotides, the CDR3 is TGTGCCACCAGCAGACCGGGCGGTGGAGCTTTCTTT. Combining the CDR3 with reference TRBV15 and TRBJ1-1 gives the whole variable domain DAMVIQNPRYQVTQFGKPVTLSCSQTLNHNVMYWYQQKSSQAPKLLFHYYDKDFNNEADTPDNFQSRRPNTSFCFLDIRSPGLGDTAMYLCATSRPGGGAFFGQGTRLTVV.

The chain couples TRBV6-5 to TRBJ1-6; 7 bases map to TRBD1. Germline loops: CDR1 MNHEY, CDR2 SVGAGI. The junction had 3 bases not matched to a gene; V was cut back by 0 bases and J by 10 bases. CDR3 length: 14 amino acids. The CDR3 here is CASSYSGGSSPLHF. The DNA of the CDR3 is TGTGCCAGCAGTTACTCAGGGGGCTCGTCACCCCTCCACTTT.

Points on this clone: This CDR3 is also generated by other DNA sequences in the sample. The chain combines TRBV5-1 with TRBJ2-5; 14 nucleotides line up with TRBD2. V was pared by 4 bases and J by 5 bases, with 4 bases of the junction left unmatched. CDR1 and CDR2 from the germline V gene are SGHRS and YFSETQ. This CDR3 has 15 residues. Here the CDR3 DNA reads TGCGCCAGCAGCCCAGGGACTAGCGGGAGTGAGACCCAGTACTTC. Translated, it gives CASSPGTSGSETQYF.

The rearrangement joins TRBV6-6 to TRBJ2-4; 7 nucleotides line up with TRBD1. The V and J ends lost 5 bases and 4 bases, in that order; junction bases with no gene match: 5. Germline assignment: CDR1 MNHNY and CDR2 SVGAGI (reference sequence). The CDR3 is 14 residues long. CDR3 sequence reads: CASSLDRAKNIQYF. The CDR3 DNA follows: TGTGCCAGCAGTCTCGACAGGGCTAAAAACATTCAGTACTTC.

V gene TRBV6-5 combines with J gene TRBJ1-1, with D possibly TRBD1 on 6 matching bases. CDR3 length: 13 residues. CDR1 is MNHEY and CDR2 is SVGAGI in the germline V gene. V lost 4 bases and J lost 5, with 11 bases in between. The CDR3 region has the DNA TGTGCCAGCAGTTTAACAGGGATGACTGAAGCTTTCTTT. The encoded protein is CASSLTGMTEAFF.

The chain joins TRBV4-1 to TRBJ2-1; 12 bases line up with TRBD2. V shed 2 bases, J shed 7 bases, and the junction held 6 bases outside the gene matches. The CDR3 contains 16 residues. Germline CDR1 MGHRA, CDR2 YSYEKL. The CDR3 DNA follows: TGCGCCAGCAGCCAACCAACGACTAGCGGGAGAAATGAGCAGTTCTTC. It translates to CASSQPTTSGRNEQFF.

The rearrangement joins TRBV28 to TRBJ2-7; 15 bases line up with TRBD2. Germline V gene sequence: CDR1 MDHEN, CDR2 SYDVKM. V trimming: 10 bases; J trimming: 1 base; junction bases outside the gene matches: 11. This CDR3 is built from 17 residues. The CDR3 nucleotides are TGTGCCAACCTACAGGGACTAGCGGGAGGTGAATCCTACGAGCAGTACTTC. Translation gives CANLQGLAGGESYEQYF.